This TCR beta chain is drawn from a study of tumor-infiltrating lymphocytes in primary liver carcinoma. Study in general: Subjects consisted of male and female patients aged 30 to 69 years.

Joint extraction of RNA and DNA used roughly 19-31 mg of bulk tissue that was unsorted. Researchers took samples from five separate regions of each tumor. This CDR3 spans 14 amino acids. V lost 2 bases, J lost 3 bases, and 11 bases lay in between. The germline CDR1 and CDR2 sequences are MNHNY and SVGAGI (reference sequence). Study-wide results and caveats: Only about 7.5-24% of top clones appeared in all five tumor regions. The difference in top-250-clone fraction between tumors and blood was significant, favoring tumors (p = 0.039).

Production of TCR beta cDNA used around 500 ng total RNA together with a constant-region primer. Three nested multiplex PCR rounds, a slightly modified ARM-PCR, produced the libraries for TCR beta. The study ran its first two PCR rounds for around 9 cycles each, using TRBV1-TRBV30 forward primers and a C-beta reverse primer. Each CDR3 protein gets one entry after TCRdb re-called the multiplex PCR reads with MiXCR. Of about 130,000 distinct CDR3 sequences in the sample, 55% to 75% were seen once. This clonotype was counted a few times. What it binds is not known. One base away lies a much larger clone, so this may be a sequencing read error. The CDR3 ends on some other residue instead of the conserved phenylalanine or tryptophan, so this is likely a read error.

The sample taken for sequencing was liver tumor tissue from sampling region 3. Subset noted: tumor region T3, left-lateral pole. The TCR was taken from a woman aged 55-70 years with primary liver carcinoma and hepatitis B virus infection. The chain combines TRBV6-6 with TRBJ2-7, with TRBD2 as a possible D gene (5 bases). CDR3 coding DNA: TGTGCCAGCAGTTACGCGGGTATCGGCTACGAGCAGTACTCC. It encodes CASSYAGIGYEQYS.